This record concerns one T cell receptor (beta chain) sequence. Authors' analysis steps: Counts of nucleated cells, estimated from reference gene primer amplification, were obtained. Repertoires were generated with immunoSEQ multiplex PCR, while TCRdb's copy carries only in-frame clones and drops some. Clonal size and the V and J genes are those of that table, whereas D and trimming came from the DNA. The sample consists of about 120,000 clones, around 88% of them appearing once. This entry comes from a study of blood T cell repertoires in COVID-19. Study-level information: The cDNA or gDNA used as material had been derived from T cells, B-cell-depleted T cells, or PBMCs.

Trimming took 6 bases from V and 5 from J, leaving 11 bases between them. There are 13 residues in the CDR3. Germline CDR1 and CDR2: LNHDA and SQIVND (reference sequence). The chain recombines TRBV19 with TRBJ2-4; TRBD1 might be the D (5 bases). Sequencing used peripheral blood. The receptor was isolated from a human donor with acute or convalescent COVID-19. The donor label of this sample is uncertain. This chain's CDR3 is CASRLTDENIQYF. CDR3 sequence (DNA): TGTGCCAGTAGGTTGACAGACGAAAACATTCAGTACTTC.